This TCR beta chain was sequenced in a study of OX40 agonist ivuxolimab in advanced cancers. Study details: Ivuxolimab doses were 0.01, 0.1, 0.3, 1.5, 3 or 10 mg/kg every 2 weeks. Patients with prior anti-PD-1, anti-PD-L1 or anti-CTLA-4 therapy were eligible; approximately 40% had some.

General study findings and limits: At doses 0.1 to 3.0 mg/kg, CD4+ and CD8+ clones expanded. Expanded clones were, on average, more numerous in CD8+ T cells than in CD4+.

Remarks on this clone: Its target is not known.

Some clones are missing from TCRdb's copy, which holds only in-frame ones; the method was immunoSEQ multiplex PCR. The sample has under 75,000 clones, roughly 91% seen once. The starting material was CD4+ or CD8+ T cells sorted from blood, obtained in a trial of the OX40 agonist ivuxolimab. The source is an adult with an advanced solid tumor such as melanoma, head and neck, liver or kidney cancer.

The CDR3 here is CASSLGTKRDNEQFF. In DNA, the CDR3 is TGCGCCAGCAGCCTGGGGACAAAAAGAGACAATGAGCAGTTCTTC. The rearrangement links TRBV5-1 to TRBJ2-1; D possibly corresponds to TRBD1 (6 bases). The CDR3 covers 15 residues. V was cut by 4 bases and J by 5 bases, with 16 bases left in between. Germline V gives CDR1 SGHRS, CDR2 YFSETQ.